Below, 18 T cell receptor beta chains from the same sample are listed, as sequenced in a study of human T cells and chemical hapten exposure. TCRdb itself ran the RACE reads through MiXCR, one entry per CDR3 protein. The table records about 84,000 distinct CDR3 sequences, about 9.4% of them present only once. Regarding time point: patch test 2, 6 weeks after DPC sensitization. Treatment meaning: therapeutic diphenylcyclopropenone sensitization with weekly scalp DPC. The specimen comprised whole blood, sampled in connection with sensitization to the hapten diphenylcyclopropenone (DPC). The receptors come from a woman aged 45-59 years with alopecia areata. Some clones in this sample may be carry-over from other donors' samples.

This clonotype was detected a few times. The chain couples TRBV12-3 or TRBV12-4 to TRBJ1-5; D may be TRBD1 (6 bases). V dropped 5 bases and J dropped 6 bases, with 14 bases sitting between them. This CDR3 region has 14 residues. This CDR3 is CASSTGGHGQPQHF. CDR3 DNA sequence: TGTGCCAGCAGTACTGGGGGACACGGTCAGCCCCAGCATTTT.

This clonotype was seen more than once but under ten times. The rearrangement uses TRBV4-3 and TRBJ1-1; D possibly corresponds to TRBD1 (6 bases). V was shortened by 2 bases and J by 1 base, with 8 bases between the two germline ends. Germline CDR1 LGHNA, CDR2 YSLEER. This CDR3 region has 14 residues. Here the CDR3 reads CASSQYRANTEAFF. CDR3 nucleotide sequence: TGCGCCAGCAGCCAATACAGGGCGAACACTGAAGCTTTCTTT.

The chain links TRBV20-1 to TRBJ1-1, with no clear D. Deletions cut 0 bases from V and 3 bases from J, with 11 bases between. The germline CDR1 and CDR2 sequences are DFQATT and SNEGSKA (reference sequence). The CDR3 is 14 amino acids. The CDR3: CSARDHGRYTEAFF. Written as DNA, the CDR3 is TGCAGTGCTAGAGATCATGGACGGTACACTGAAGCTTTCTTT.

This clonotype showed up many times. Here the CDR3 reads CASSLVGLAEYNEQFF. The CDR3 region has the DNA TGCGCCAGCAGCTTAGTAGGACTAGCGGAGTACAATGAGCAGTTCTTC. The gene calls are TRBV5-1 and TRBJ2-1; TRBD2 matches at 10 bases. Per the germline V gene, CDR1 is SGHRS and CDR2 is YFSETQ. The trim removed 2 bases at V and 4 bases at J, leaving 6 bases unmatched. The CDR3 extends over 16 amino acids. The complete variable domain, with remaining parts taken from reference TRBV5-1 and TRBJ2-1, reads KAGVTQTPRYLIKTRGQQVTLSCSPISGHRSVSWYQQTPGQGLQFLFEYFSETQRNKGNFPGRFSGRQFSNSRSEMNVSTLELGDSALYLCASSLVGLAEYNEQFFGPGTRLTVL.

This clonotype showed up many times. This rearrangement joins TRBV6-6 to TRBJ2-7, with 11 bases that match TRBD1. V shed 7 bases and J 3 bases; nucleotides not matched to a gene: 5. This CDR3 region has 14 residues. The germline CDR1 and CDR2 sequences are MNHNY and SVGAGI (reference sequence). CDR3 sequence (DNA): TGTGCCAGCACCACCGGGACAGGGGGCTACGAGCAGTACTTC. Its translation: CASTTGTGGYEQYF.

This clonotype has just a few counts. The J gene is TRBJ1-1, the V gene TRBV11-2; D is ambiguous. V dropped 1 base and J dropped 2 bases, with 8 bases sitting between them. The germline V gene encodes CDR1 SGHAT and CDR2 FQNNGV. This CDR3 region has 14 residues. The CDR3 loop reads CASSLVGRNTEAFF. CDR3 coding DNA: TGTGCCAGCAGCTTAGTAGGGAGAAACACTGAAGCTTTCTTT.

This clonotype was seen only a few times. V is TRBV24-1 and J is TRBJ2-3; D ambiguous. The ends were cut back, 1 base at V and 1 base at J, with 5 bases in the middle. This CDR3 is 14 amino acids long. Germline V gives CDR1 KGHDR, CDR2 SFDVKD. CDR3: CATSDLGGTDTQYF. The CDR3 region has the DNA TGTGCCACCAGTGATTTAGGCGGCACAGATACGCAGTATTTT.

In this sample, this clonotype turned up many times. The chain employs TRBV21-1 and TRBJ2-2; TRBD1 was called by the table and not checked on the DNA. TRBV21-1 is deemed a pseudogene. CDR3 length equals 14 residues. The CDR3 loop is CASSKVGRYRELFF. The CDR3 DNA sequence: TGTGCCAGCAGCAAAGTAGGGCGGTACCGGGAGCTGTTTTTT.

This clonotype was seen repeatedly, ten times or more. The J gene is TRBJ2-5, the V gene TRBV6-6; 7 positions agree with TRBD1. The CDR3 is 14 residues long. Unmatched junction bases numbered 2, after V lost 2 bases and J lost 2 bases. Looked up from germline, CDR1 is MNHNY and CDR2 is SVGAGI (reference sequence). The CDR3 protein is CASSYGTEQETQYF. CDR3 sequence (DNA): TGTGCCAGCAGTTACGGGACAGAACAAGAGACCCAGTACTTC.

This clonotype was recorded many times. CDR3 in amino acids: CASSPDDSYNSPLHF. Written as DNA, the CDR3 is TGTGCCAGCAGCCCCGATGACTCCTATAATTCACCCCTCCACTTT. The chain couples TRBV2 to TRBJ1-6, with D uncertain. The CDR3 spans 15 residues. The V gene's germline CDR1 is SNHLY and CDR2 FYNNEI. Deletions cut 6 bases from V and 0 bases from J, with 9 bases between.

This clonotype was seen a handful of times. The chain is built from TRBV4-3 and TRBJ1-3, with D perhaps TRBD1 (5 bases). CDR3 size: 15 residues. Trimming took off 4 bases at V and 3 bases at J, with 13 bases between the two ends. Germline CDR1 LGHNA, CDR2 YSLEER. The CDR3 sequence is CASSPAGYGGNTIYF. The CDR3 DNA sequence: TGCGCCAGCAGCCCGGCAGGGTACGGTGGAAACACCATATATTTT.

This clonotype showed up many times. This chain joins TRBV19 and TRBJ2-5, with 9 bases that match TRBD2. The length of the CDR3 is 14 residues. With V trimmed by 6 bases and J by 1 base, 3 bases remained unmatched. The V gene's germline CDR1 is LNHDA and CDR2 SQIVND (reference sequence). CDR3 loop: CASRTSGTQETQYF. The DNA of the CDR3 is TGTGCCAGTAGGACTAGCGGTACCCAAGAGACCCAGTACTTC.

The table lists this clonotype with many counts. This sequence joins TRBV7-9 and TRBJ2-2, with D tentatively TRBD1 (6 bases). V lost 3 bases and J 4 bases, leaving 9 bases between the germline ends. The CDR3 contains 14 residues. Germline values: CDR1 SEHNR, CDR2 FQNEAQ (reference sequence). The DNA of the CDR3 is TGTGCCAGCAGCTTCCACAGGGTCACCGGGGAGCTGTTTTTT. Residues: CASSFHRVTGELFF.

This clonotype was counted many times. J is TRBJ2-3 and V is TRBV20-1; tentative D call: TRBD2 (6 bases). Trimming cost V 1 base and J 4 bases, with 18 bases left between them. Germline V lookup: CDR1 DFQATT, CDR2 SNEGSKA (reference sequence). The CDR3 totals 16 residues. The chain's CDR3 is CSARVVSGMKPDTQYF. CDR3 in DNA: TGCAGTGCTAGAGTGGTTAGCGGAATGAAGCCAGATACGCAGTATTTT.

This clonotype was seen repeatedly, ten times or more. This chain uses TRBV4-1 with TRBJ2-1; no firm D call. The CDR3 loop spans 11 amino acids. Germline V CDR1 and CDR2: MGHRA, YSYEKL. Trimming pared 4 bases from V and 5 bases from J, leaving 3 bases between. Here the CDR3 reads CASSRDNEQFF. The CDR3 DNA sequence: TGCGCCAGCAGCCGCGACAATGAGCAGTTCTTC.

The V and J genes are TRBV7-2 and TRBJ2-7, with 9 bases lining up with TRBD2. V was clipped by 5 bases and J by 2 bases; unmatched bases: 4. Germline V gene data show CDR1 as SGHTA and CDR2 as FQGNSA. The CDR3 spans 14 residues. The CDR3: CASSLLAGAYEQYF. The DNA for the CDR3 is TGTGCCAGCAGCCTCTTAGCGGGGGCCTACGAGCAGTACTTC.

This chain connects TRBV4-1 to TRBJ2-1; possible D gene TRBD1, 6 bases. CDR1 is MGHRA, CDR2 YSYEKL, per germline. This CDR3 has 15 amino acids. V shed 2 bases and J shed 6 bases, with 14 bases lying between them. CDR3 amino acids: CASSQITGHSNEQFF. The CDR3 coding sequence is TGCGCCAGCAGCCAAATTACGGGACACAGCAATGAGCAGTTCTTC.

There are many counts of this clonotype. The CDR3 is CASLPATGNNEQFF. The CDR3 DNA reads as TGTGCCAGTCTACCCGCGACAGGGAACAATGAGCAGTTCTTC. This chain uses TRBV28 with TRBJ2-1; 7 nucleotides line up with TRBD1. Losses at the gene ends were 9 bases for V and 5 bases for J; bases not matched to a gene: 10. CDR1 and CDR2 from the germline V gene are MDHEN and SYDVKM. CDR3 size: 14 residues.